The rows below give T cell receptor beta chains drawn from one sample of a study of radiotherapy plus CTLA-4 blockade in lung cancer. The method was immunoSEQ multiplex PCR; TCRdb's version includes in-frame clones alone and lacks a portion of them. This sample has approximately 72,000 clones, with roughly 80% found just once. Sequencing used peripheral blood, obtained from a patient treated with radiotherapy plus ipilimumab. These receptors were collected from a human donor with non-small cell lung cancer who had a complete response to radiotherapy plus ipilimumab. Both conserved end residues are part of each CDR3. A D gene is named only where the DNA matches it firmly. Rows may omit the clone size; those that give it use once, few, many or a size class.

.	few	TRBV7-9	TRBJ2-1	TGTGCCAGCAGCTTGTCGGGTGAGCAGTTCTTC	CASSLSGEQFF
.	.	TRBV7-2	TRBJ1-1	TGTGCCAGCAGCTTTCTCCGGTTGACTGGGACTGAAGCTTTCTTT	CASSFLRLTGTEAFF
.	.	TRBV30	TRBJ1-2	TGTGCCTGGAGTGTAGGTAGGACCTATGGCTACACCTTC	CAWSVGRTYGYTF
TRBD2	.	TRBV5-1	TRBJ2-2	TGCGCCAGCAGGGGACTAACGAACACCGGGGAGCTGTTTTTT	CASRGLTNTGELFF
.	.	TRBV27	TRBJ1-2	TGTGCCAGCAGGTCAGGCCTCTATGGCTACACCTTC	CASRSGLYGYTF
.	.	TRBV7-2	TRBJ1-2	TGTGCCAGCAACCCCATGGGAGGACAGACGAACTATGGCTACACCTTC	CASNPMGGQTNYGYTF
TRBD1	once	TRBV19	TRBJ2-2	TGTGCCAGTAAGATAGTGACAGGGACCGGGGAGCTGTTTTTT	CASKIVTGTGELFF
.	once	TRBV7-2	TRBJ1-1	TGTGCCAGCAGCTTAGCCCGGAGCAACACTGAAGCTTTCTTT	CASSLARSNTEAFF
TRBD2	.	TRBV18	TRBJ2-1	TGTGCCAGCTCACCACGAGCGGGAGGGGATAGTTTCAATGAGCAGTTCTTC	CASSPRAGGDSFNEQFF
.	.	TRBV5-4	TRBJ2-1	TGTGCCAGCAGCGCCGACTTGGCCGGGGATGAGCAGTTCTTC	CASSADLAGDEQFF
.	.	TRBV29-1	TRBJ2-1	TGCAGCGTTGAAGACGCAGGCGTCAATGAGCAGTTCTTC	CSVEDAGVNEQFF
TRBD1	.	TRBV4-3	TRBJ1-4	TGCGCCAGCAGCTCTCAGGGGGTTAAGAATGAAAAACTGTTTTTT	CASSSQGVKNEKLFF
.	.	TRBV2	TRBJ1-4	TGTGCCAGCAGCCTCCGGGTGGGTGAAAAACTGTTTTTT	CASSLRVGEKLFF
.	.	TRBV4-3	TRBJ2-3	TGCGCCAGCAGCTCAGGGGGGAAAGGGGCCACAGATACGCAGTATTTT	CASSSGGKGATDTQYF
.	.	TRBV4-1	TRBJ2-2	TGCGCCAGCAGCCGGCCGGGAAGGGACACCGGGGAGCTGTTTTTT	CASSRPGRDTGELFF
TRBD2	few	TRBV28	TRBJ2-5	TGTGCCAGCAGTTTACAATGGGGGGGACAAGAGACCCAGTACTTC	CASSLQWGGQETQYF
TRBD1	.	TRBV2	TRBJ1-2	TGTGCCAGCAGGAGGGACAGTTATGGCTACACCTTC	CASRRDSYGYTF
TRBD2	.	TRBV19	TRBJ2-7	TGTGCCAGTAGTCCCAGGGATAGCGGGGGTTCCTACGAGCAGTACTTC	CASSPRDSGGSYEQYF
.	.	TRBV2	TRBJ2-5	TGTGCCAGCAGTGAAGCGGGACACCAAGAGACCCAGTACTTC	CASSEAGHQETQYF
.	.	TRBV2	TRBJ1-1	TGTGCCAGCTCGGCGTGGGGGGGGACTGAAGCTTTCTTT	CASSAWGGTEAFF
.	.	TRBV9	TRBJ2-5	TGTGCCAGCAGCGTAGGGGGAAACCAAGAGACCCAGTACTTC	CASSVGGNQETQYF